The subject of this entry is one T cell receptor beta chain. Its antigen is undetermined. The data stem from a study of shared clonotypes between healthy human individuals. Overall study results and limits: When naive CD4 clonotypes were compared across a few donors, 4% to 6.5% were shared.

Only in-frame clones appear in the TCRdb table, and some are missing; sequencing was by immunoSEQ multiplex PCR. This sample has around 2.5 million clones, with 93% found just once. The CDR3 is made up of 16 amino acids. CDR1 is SGDLS, CDR2 YYNGEE, per germline. Deletions cut 2 bases from V and 1 base from J, with 13 bases between. V gene TRBV9 combines with J gene TRBJ2-1, with D perhaps matching TRBD1 (5 bases). The sequencing sample was made of naive CD4+ T cells from PBMCs. As for subset: CD45RA+ positively selected. The source is a man between 18 and 35 years old in good health. Some clones in this sample may be carry-over from other donors' samples. The chain's CDR3 is CASSVAPDTSYNEQFF. Written as DNA, the CDR3 is TGTGCCAGCAGCGTCGCCCCGGACACGTCCTACAATGAGCAGTTCTTC.